These 24 T cell receptor beta chains originate from one sample sequenced in a study of human T cells and chemical hapten exposure (dated by TCRdb to the early 2020s). Libraries were prepared through RACE. The instrument given in TCRdb is NextSeq 500. TCRdb ran its own pipeline on the public reads, namely fastp trimming at Q25 and MiXCR clone calling, and kept in-frame beta chains. Identical CDR3 protein sequences are pooled into one entry, listed with their most common genes and DNA. The sample table contains just over 90,000 distinct CDR3 sequences; only one count was recorded for approximately 9% of them. Together, the top ten hold around 2.8% of the sample. This sample's time point label indicates: healthy volunteer bleed at 2 weeks. Unfractionated whole blood was collected in Tempus Blood RNA tubes, and total RNA was extracted from that blood. Sequencing was done on a sample of whole blood. Receptors originate from a female donor in good health. Some clones in this sample may be carry-over from other donors' samples.

This clonotype has a count of ten or more. The chain links TRBV4-1 to TRBJ2-3; 12 bases fit TRBD2. V dropped 4 bases and J dropped 0; count of bases not matched to a gene: 2. Germline V gene data show CDR1 as MGHRA and CDR2 as YSYEKL. This CDR3 has 16 amino acids. The CDR3 loop reads CASSRGLAGSTDTQYF. In DNA form, the CDR3 reads TGCGCCAGCAGCCGAGGACTAGCGGGAAGCACAGATACGCAGTATTTT.

This clonotype was recorded at least ten times. The genes are TRBV29-1 and TRBJ2-7, with a possible D match to TRBD1 (5 bases). CDR3 length: 14 residues. Germline-derived CDR1 and CDR2 are SQVTM and ANQGSEA. Deletions cut 4 bases from V and 5 bases from J, with 18 bases between. CDR3 in amino acids: CSVGRDSVGHEQYF. DNA for the CDR3: TGCAGCGTTGGGAGAGACAGCGTTGGGCACGAGCAGTACTTC.

V gene TRBV5-1 combines with J gene TRBJ2-1; 7 bases align to TRBD2. This CDR3 spans 15 amino acids. The ends lost 4 bases at V and 0 bases at J; junction bases unmatched: 4. Germline V gene lookup returns CDR1 SGHRS and CDR2 YFSETQ. For the CDR3, the DNA is TGCGCCAGCAGCCCGGGGACTAACTCCTACAATGAGCAGTTCTTC. Translating it yields CASSPGTNSYNEQFF.

This clonotype has only a few counts. The chain links TRBV18 to TRBJ2-3; perhaps TRBD2 as D (6 bases). V lost 0 bases, J lost 5 bases, and 12 bases lay in between. The germline CDR1 and CDR2 sequences are KGHSH and LQKENI. The CDR3 totals 15 residues. The CDR3 reads CASSPPATSRDTQYF. In nucleotides, the CDR3 is TGTGCCAGCTCACCACCGGCCACTAGCCGAGATACGCAGTATTTT.

The rearrangement joins TRBV20-1 to TRBJ2-1, with 9 bases lining up with TRBD2. The germline V gene has CDR1 DFQATT and CDR2 SNEGSKA (reference sequence). V dropped 6 bases and J dropped 0; count of bases not matched to a gene: 12. This CDR3 spans 17 amino acids. The CDR3 spells CSASPSGSGSSYNEQFF. Written as DNA, the CDR3 is TGCAGTGCCAGTCCTTCCGGTAGCGGGAGCTCCTACAATGAGCAGTTCTTC.

This clonotype was detected a few times. V usage is TRBV5-1 and J usage is TRBJ2-5; D not certain. Germline CDR1 SGHRS, CDR2 YFSETQ. The CDR3 contains 14 residues. V was clipped by 3 bases and J by 1 base, with 10 bases between them. DNA for the CDR3: TGCGCCAGCAGCTCCCGTATGACCCAAGAGACCCAGTACTTC. Residues: CASSSRMTQETQYF.

This clonotype was detected many times. This chain joins TRBV29-1 and TRBJ1-2; D unresolved. In germline, CDR1 is SQVTM, CDR2 ANQGSEA. Between the trimmed V and J ends, which lost 6 bases and 3 bases, there was a span of 23 bases. The CDR3 has 16 residues. The CDR3 nucleotides read TGCAGCGTCTTTAATCTGCCCAGCCCCTCCGACTATGGCTACACCTTC. It translates to CSVFNLPSPSDYGYTF.

The chain employs TRBV10-3 and TRBJ2-7; 9 positions match TRBD2. The CDR3 has 15 amino acids. With V trimmed by 0 bases and J by 3 bases, 3 bases remained unmatched. Germline CDR1 reads ENHRY; CDR2 reads SYGVKD. This CDR3 is CAISESGLARYEQYF. The CDR3 region has the DNA TGTGCCATCAGTGAGTCGGGACTAGCTCGCTACGAGCAGTACTTC.

This clonotype was recorded a few times. The V and J genes are TRBV27 and TRBJ2-1; maybe TRBD1 (5 bases). V lost 2 bases to trimming and J lost 0 bases, with 11 bases between them. CDR1 MNHEY and CDR2 SMNVEV come from the germline V gene (reference sequence). CDR3 length: 16 amino acids. In DNA, the CDR3 is TGTGCCAGCAGTTTAGGGGCGGAAAGCTCCTACAATGAGCAGTTCTTC. As protein: CASSLGAESSYNEQFF.

The rearrangement joins TRBV7-9 to TRBJ1-6, with D perhaps TRBD1 (6 bases). Germline CDR1 SEHNR, CDR2 FQNEAQ (reference sequence). The V gene lost 5 bases and the J gene lost 8 bases, with 13 bases spanning the gap. This CDR3 is built from 14 residues. CDR3 sequence reads: CASSRTDTYSPLHF. The CDR3 DNA is TGTGCCAGCAGCAGGACAGATACTTATTCACCCCTCCACTTT.

A few counts support this clonotype. The CDR3 DNA follows: TGCAGCGTTGAAGATGGAGGGGGGCCCCAGCATTTT. It translates to CSVEDGGGPQHF. This chain connects TRBV29-1 to TRBJ1-5; weak D call: TRBD1 (6 bases). The CDR3 loop spans 12 amino acids. Germline-derived CDR1 and CDR2 are SQVTM and ANQGSEA. The V end lost 0 bases, the J end lost 9 bases, and 9 bases lay between the germline ends.

The rearrangement links TRBV6-6 to TRBJ1-1; D call uncertain. The CDR3 spans 12 residues. Germline assignment: CDR1 MNHNY and CDR2 SVGAGI (reference sequence). Trimming cost V 6 bases and J 8 bases, with 13 bases left between them. The CDR3 DNA follows: TGTGCCAGCAGCCCCACGGACGGGGAAGCTTTCTTT. It translates to CASSPTDGEAFF.

This clonotype was counted between two and nine times. This chain connects TRBV6-1 to TRBJ1-1, with 7 bases that match TRBD1. Trimming took 4 bases from V and 0 from J; bases not matched to a gene: 5. The CDR3 sequence is 15 residues long. Germline CDR1 and CDR2: MNHNS and SASEGT. CDR3 protein: CASSAWTGLNTEAFF. The CDR3 bases are TGTGCCAGCAGTGCCTGGACAGGACTGAACACTGAAGCTTTCTTT.

This clonotype was picked up a small number of times. The V gene is TRBV20-1, the J gene TRBJ1-5; TRBD1 agrees at 10 bases. The germline V gene encodes CDR1 DFQATT and CDR2 SNEGSKA (reference sequence). V dropped 6 bases and J dropped 3; count of bases not matched to a gene: 8. The CDR3 is 15 residues long. CDR3 coding DNA: TGCAGTGCCCAAGGACAGGGGGTTTACAATCAGCCCCAGCATTTT. It yields the protein CSAQGQGVYNQPQHF.

This clonotype has a count of ten or more. The chain links TRBV7-9 to TRBJ2-2; D perhaps matches TRBD1 (5 bases). Germline V CDR1 and CDR2: SEHNR, FQNEAQ (reference sequence). The length of the CDR3 is 15 residues. Trimming shortened V by 6 bases and J by 1 base, and 12 bases separated the two germline ends. CDR3 sequence: CASRDSTVNTGELFF. The CDR3 nucleotides read TGTGCCAGCAGAGACAGTACAGTGAACACCGGGGAGCTGTTTTTT.

This clonotype was seen a few times. CDR3 sequence (DNA): TGTGCCAGCAGTGACCGAGACAGGGATCTAACTGAGCAGTTCTTC. Its translation is CASSDRDRDLTEQFF. The chain is built from TRBV6-1 and TRBJ2-1, with 7 positions matching TRBD1. V was pared by 3 bases and J by 9 bases, with 11 bases of the junction left unmatched. Per germline, CDR1 MNHNS and CDR2 SASEGT. The CDR3 extends over 15 amino acids.

This clonotype was detected only a few times. The rearrangement uses TRBV29-1 and TRBJ2-3, with D maybe TRBD1 (6 bases). The ends were cut back, 8 bases at V and 2 bases at J, with 14 bases in the middle. The CDR3 loop spans 13 amino acids. The V gene's germline CDR1 is SQVTM and CDR2 ANQGSEA. This CDR3 reads CSYRTDYTDTQYF. The CDR3 DNA sequence: TGCAGCTACCGGACAGATTACACAGATACGCAGTATTTT.

In its sample, this clonotype was seen a few times. The chain couples TRBV5-1 to TRBJ1-6; D is unclear. The CDR3 is made up of 17 amino acids. Trimming left V 2 bases short and J 10 bases short, with 22 bases between. In germline, CDR1 is SGHRS, CDR2 YFSETQ. CDR3 sequence (DNA): TGCGCCAGCAGCTTTGGCTCGTGGACCAACGACGGATCACCCCTCCACTTT. As protein: CASSFGSWTNDGSPLHF.

This clonotype was seen just once. The junction and the germline gene differ at one end; a read error may be behind it. V usage is TRBV20-1 and J usage is TRBJ1-5; D gene uncertain. The germline CDR1 and CDR2 sequences are DFQATT and SNEGSKA (reference sequence). This CDR3 comprises 14 residues. This CDR3 reads CSASDRNSNQPQNF. In DNA form, the CDR3 reads TGCAGTGCTAGTGACCGTAATAGCAATCAGCCCCAGAATTTT.

Only a few counts were recorded for this clonotype. V gene TRBV12-3 or TRBV12-4 combines with J gene TRBJ1-4; unclear D gene. The CDR3 consists of 14 residues. Trimming took 3 bases from V and 7 from J, leaving 12 bases between them. Written as DNA, the CDR3 is TGTGCCAGCAGTTTGGCCTGGGGTATTGAAAAACTGTTTTTT. It encodes CASSLAWGIEKLFF.

This clonotype was detected many times. The rearrangement links TRBV11-2 to TRBJ2-1; D remains unclear. There are 13 residues in the CDR3. Germline V lookup: CDR1 SGHAT, CDR2 FQNNGV. V gave up 0 bases and J gave up 10 bases, with 10 bases separating them. The CDR3: CASSLDRSPEQFF. CDR3 DNA sequence: TGTGCCAGCAGCTTAGATAGGTCGCCCGAGCAGTTCTTC.

The gene calls are TRBV6-5 and TRBJ2-7; TRBD1 aligns across 10 bases. Germline CDR1 reads MNHEY; CDR2 reads SVGAGI. Trimming took 4 bases from V and 4 from J; bases not matched to a gene: 1. The CDR3 runs to 13 residues. The CDR3 loop is CASSWDRGYEQYF. CDR3 DNA sequence: TGTGCCAGCAGTTGGGACAGGGGTTACGAGCAGTACTTC.

This clonotype was detected a few times. V gene TRBV20-1 combines with J gene TRBJ1-2; the D is unclear. V lost 6 bases and J lost 4, with 15 bases in between. CDR3 length: 13 amino acids. Germline lookup yields CDR1 DFQATT and CDR2 SNEGSKA (reference sequence). CDR3 coding DNA: TGCAGTGCGATGAGGACGGAGGCCTATGGCTACACCTTC. Translating it yields CSAMRTEAYGYTF.

In its sample, this clonotype was seen a few times. J is TRBJ2-2 and V is TRBV9, with 7 bases fitting TRBD2. Germline V gene sequence: CDR1 SGDLS, CDR2 YYNGEE. The CDR3 loop spans 15 amino acids. J gave up 3 bases and V 0 bases, and 2 bases lay outside the gene matches. The CDR3 sequence: CASSVGLADTGELFF. The CDR3 DNA sequence: TGTGCCAGCAGCGTAGGTCTAGCGGACACCGGGGAGCTGTTTTTT. Full variable domain (remainder filled in from reference TRBV9 and TRBJ2-2): DSGVTQTPKHLITATGQRVTLRCSPRSGDLSVYWYQQSLDQGLQFLIQYYNGEERAKGNILERFSAQQFPDLHSELNLSSLELGDSALYFCASSVGLADTGELFFGEGSRLTVL.